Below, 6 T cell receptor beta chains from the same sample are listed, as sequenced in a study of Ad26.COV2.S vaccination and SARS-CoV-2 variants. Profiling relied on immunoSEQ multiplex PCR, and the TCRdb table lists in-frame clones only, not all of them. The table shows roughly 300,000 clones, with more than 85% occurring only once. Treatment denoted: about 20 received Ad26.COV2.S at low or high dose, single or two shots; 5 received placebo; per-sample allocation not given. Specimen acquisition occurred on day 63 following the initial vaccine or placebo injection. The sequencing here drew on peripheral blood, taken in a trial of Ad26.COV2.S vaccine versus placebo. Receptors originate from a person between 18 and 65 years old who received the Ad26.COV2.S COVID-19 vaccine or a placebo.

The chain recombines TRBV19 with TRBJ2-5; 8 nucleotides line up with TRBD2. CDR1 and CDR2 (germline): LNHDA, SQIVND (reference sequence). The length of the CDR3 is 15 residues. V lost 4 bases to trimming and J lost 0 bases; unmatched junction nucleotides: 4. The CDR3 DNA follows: TGTGCCAGTAGTAGTAGCGGGGAGTACCAAGAGACCCAGTACTTC. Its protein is CASSSSGEYQETQYF.

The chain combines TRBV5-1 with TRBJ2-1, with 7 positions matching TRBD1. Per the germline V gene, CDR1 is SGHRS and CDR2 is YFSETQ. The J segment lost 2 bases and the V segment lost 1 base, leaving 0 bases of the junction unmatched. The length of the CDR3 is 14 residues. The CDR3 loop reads CASSLQGAYNEQFF. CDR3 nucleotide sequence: TGCGCCAGCAGCTTGCAGGGGGCCTACAATGAGCAGTTCTTC.

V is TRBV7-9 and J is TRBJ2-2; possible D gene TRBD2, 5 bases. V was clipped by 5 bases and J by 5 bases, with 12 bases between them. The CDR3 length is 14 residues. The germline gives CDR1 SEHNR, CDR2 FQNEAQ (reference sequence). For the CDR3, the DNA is TGTGCCAGCAGCGCAGGACTGTCAACCGGGGAGCTGTTTTTT. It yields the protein CASSAGLSTGELFF.

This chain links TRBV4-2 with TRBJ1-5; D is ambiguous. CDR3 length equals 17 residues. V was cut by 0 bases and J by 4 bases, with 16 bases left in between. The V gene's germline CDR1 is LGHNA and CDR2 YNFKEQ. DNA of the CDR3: TGTGCCAGCAGCCAAGATAGAGGCAGTAACCCGAATCAGCCCCAGCATTTT. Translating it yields CASSQDRGSNPNQPQHF.

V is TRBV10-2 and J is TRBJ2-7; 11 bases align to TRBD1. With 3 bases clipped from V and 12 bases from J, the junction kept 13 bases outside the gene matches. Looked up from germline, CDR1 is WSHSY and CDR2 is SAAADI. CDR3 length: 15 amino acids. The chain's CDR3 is CASSDGGQGVESWYF. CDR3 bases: TGCGCCAGCAGTGACGGGGGACAGGGGGTTGAATCGTGGTACTTC.

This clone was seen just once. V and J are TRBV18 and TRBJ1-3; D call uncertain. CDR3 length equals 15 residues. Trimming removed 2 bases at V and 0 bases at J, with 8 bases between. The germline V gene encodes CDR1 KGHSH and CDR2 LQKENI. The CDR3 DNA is TGTGCCAGCTCACCAAAGGACTACTCTGGAAACACCATATATTTT. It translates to CASSPKDYSGNTIYF.